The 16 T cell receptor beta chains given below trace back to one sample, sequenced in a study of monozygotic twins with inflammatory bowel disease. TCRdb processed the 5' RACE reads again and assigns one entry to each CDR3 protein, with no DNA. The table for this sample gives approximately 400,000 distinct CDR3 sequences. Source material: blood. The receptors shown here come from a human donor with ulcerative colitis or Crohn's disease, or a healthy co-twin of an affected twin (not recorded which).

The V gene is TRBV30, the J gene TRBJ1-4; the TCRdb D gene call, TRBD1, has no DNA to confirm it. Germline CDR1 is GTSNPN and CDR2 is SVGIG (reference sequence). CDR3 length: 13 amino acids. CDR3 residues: CAWSLLTGEKLFF.

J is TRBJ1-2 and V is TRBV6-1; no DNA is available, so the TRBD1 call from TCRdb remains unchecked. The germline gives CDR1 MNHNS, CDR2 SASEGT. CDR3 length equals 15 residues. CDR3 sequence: CASSDADRESWGYTF.

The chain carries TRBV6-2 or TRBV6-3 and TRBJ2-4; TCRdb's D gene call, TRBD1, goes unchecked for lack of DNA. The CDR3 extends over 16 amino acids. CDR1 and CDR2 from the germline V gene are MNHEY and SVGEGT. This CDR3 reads CASSRPGTVMKNIQYF.

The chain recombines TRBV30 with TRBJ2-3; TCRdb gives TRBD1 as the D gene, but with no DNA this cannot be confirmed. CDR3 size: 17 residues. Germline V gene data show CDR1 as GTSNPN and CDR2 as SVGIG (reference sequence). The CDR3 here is CAWSVGGSPAPSDTQYF.

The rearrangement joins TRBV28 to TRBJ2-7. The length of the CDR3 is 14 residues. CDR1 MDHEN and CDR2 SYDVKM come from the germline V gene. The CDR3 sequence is CASSNNRKPYEQYF.

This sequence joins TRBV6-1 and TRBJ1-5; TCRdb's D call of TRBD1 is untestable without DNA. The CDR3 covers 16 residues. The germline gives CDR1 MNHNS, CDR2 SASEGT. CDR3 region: CASSAWGGISDQPQHF.

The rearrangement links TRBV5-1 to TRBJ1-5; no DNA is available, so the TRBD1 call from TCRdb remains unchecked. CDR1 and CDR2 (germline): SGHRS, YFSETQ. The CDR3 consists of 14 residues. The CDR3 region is CASRAEGGNQPQHF.

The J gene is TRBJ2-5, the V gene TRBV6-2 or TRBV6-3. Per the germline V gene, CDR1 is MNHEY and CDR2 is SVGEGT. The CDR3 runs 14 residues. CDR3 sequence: CASSYSSRTETQYF.

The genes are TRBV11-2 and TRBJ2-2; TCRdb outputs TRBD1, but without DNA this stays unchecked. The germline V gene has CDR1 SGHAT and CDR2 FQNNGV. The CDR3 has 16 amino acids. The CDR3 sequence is CASSLDGEGDTGELFF. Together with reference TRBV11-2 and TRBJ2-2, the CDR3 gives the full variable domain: EAGVAQSPRYKIIEKRQSVAFWCNPISGHATLYWYQQILGQGPKLLIQFQNNGVVDDSQLPKDRFSAERLKGVDSTLKIQPAKLEDSAVYLCASSLDGEGDTGELFFGEGSRLTVL.

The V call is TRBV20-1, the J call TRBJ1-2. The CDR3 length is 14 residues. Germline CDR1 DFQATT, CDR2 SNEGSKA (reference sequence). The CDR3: CSARGSRSYHGYTF.

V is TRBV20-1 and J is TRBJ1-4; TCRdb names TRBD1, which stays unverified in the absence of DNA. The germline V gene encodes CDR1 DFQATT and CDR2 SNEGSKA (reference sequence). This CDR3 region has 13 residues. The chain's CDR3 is CSASRETNEKLFF.

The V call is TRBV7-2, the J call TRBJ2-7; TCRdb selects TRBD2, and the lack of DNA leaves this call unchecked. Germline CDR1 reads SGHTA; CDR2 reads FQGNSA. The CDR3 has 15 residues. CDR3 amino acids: CASSLVLAGGSEQYF.

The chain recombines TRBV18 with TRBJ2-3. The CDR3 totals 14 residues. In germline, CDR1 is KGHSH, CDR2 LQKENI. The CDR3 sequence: CASSSQAVTDTQYF.

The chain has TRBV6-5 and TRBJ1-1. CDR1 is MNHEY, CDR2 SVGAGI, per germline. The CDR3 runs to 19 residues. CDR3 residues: CASSYSELFRGSMNTEAFF.

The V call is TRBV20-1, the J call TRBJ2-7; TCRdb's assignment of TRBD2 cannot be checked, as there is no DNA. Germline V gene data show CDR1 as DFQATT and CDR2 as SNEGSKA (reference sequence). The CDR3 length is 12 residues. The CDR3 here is CSARKREYEQYF.

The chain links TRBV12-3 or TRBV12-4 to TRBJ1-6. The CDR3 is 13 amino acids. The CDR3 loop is CASSFSYNSPLHF.